These T cell receptor beta chains were read from a single sample in a study of neurological immune-mediated disorders. TCRdb processed the 5' RACE reads anew with MiXCR; each CDR3 protein has one entry. The repertoire holds some 49,000 distinct CDR3 sequences, with around 12% as singletons. Source material: PBMCs. The receptors originated from a male donor with HTLV-1-associated myelopathy (HAM/TSP). CDR3s include the opening cysteine and the closing phenylalanine or tryptophan. A D gene is named only where the DNA matches it firmly. Clone size is given for some rows only: seen once, a few or many times, or a class if the clone is expanded.

J gene,D gene,V gene,clone size,CDR3 DNA,CDR3 protein
TRBJ1-1,.,TRBV7-6,many,TGTGCCAGCAGCTTAGTAGGGACGGAGAACACTGAAGCTTTCTTT,CASSLVGTENTEAFF
TRBJ2-2,TRBD2,TRBV20-1,many,TGCAGTGCTAGAGACGGGGGGTACACCGGGGAGCTGTTTTTT,CSARDGGYTGELFF
TRBJ1-2,TRBD1,TRBV5-1,many,TGCGCCAGCAGCTCCGGACAGGGCCCCCTTCTTGGGGGCTACACCTTC,CASSSGQGPLLGGYTF
TRBJ1-1,.,TRBV2,many,TGTGCCAGCAGTGAAGCGAGAGACAACACTGAAGCTTTCTTT,CASSEARDNTEAFF
TRBJ1-2,TRBD1,TRBV7-2,many,TGTGCCAGCAGCTTAGCGCGGACAGGGCGAGGCTACACCTTC,CASSLARTGRGYTF
TRBJ2-3,TRBD2,TRBV5-6,medium-sized,TGTGCCAGCAGCTGGAAACTAGCGGGGGGCACAGATACGCAGTATTTT,CASSWKLAGGTDTQYF
TRBJ2-1,TRBD2,TRBV5-4,.,TGTGCCAGCAGCTTGACTAGCGGGACGTACAATGAGCAGTTCTTC,CASSLTSGTYNEQFF
TRBJ1-5,TRBD1,TRBV5-5,many,TGTGCCAGCAGCTTGGGGGACAGGGTTAGAAATCAGCCCCAGCATTTT,CASSLGDRVRNQPQHF
TRBJ2-5,TRBD1,TRBV9,many,TGTGCCAGCAGCGTTGACAGGGGGCTGAGAGAGACCCAGTACTTC,CASSVDRGLRETQYF
TRBJ2-3,.,TRBV7-9,many,TGTGCCAGCAGCTTAGGGGAGTCCTTCCGAGGGGATACGCAGTATTTT,CASSLGESFRGDTQYF
TRBJ1-6,.,TRBV7-9,.,TGTGCCAGCAGCTCAAGCGACTGGTGGGGGCAGAACTCGGTAGATTCACCCCTCCACTTT,CASSSSDWWGQNSVDSPLHF
TRBJ2-7,.,TRBV29-1,many,TGCAGCCCTAGAAAAGGACATGGTGGCCACGAGCAGTACTTC,CSPRKGHGGHEQYF
TRBJ2-6,.,TRBV5-1,many,TGCGCCAGCAGCGGAAGTAATTCTGGGGCCAACGTCCTGACTTTC,CASSGSNSGANVLTF
TRBJ1-6,.,TRBV27,many,TGTGCCAGCAGTTTAATACAGTATAATTCACCCCTCCACTTT,CASSLIQYNSPLHF
TRBJ2-5,TRBD1,TRBV4-3,many,TGCGCCAGCAGCCAAGGACCAGGGGGCGAGACCCAGTACTTC,CASSQGPGGETQYF
TRBJ1-1,.,TRBV6-5,many,TGTGCCAGCAGTAAGACAGAAGCCGGGGCTGCTGAAGCTTTCTTT,CASSKTEAGAAEAFF
TRBJ2-6,.,TRBV9,many,TGTGCCAGCAGCGTGACCTCTGGGGCCAACGTCCTGACTTTC,CASSVTSGANVLTF
TRBJ2-5,TRBD1,TRBV5-1,many,TGCGCCAGCGGGGGACAGGGAATGCCCTTGGAGACCCAGTACTTC,CASGGQGMPLETQYF
TRBJ2-5,.,TRBV28,few,TGTGCCAGCAGTTTACCGGGTTTGGGGGAGACCCAGTACTTC,CASSLPGLGETQYF
TRBJ2-3,.,TRBV13,few,TGTGCCAGCAGCTTAGGATTGGGGGGCACAGATACGCAGTATTTT,CASSLGLGGTDTQYF
TRBJ1-2,TRBD1,TRBV7-2,many,TGTGCCAGCAGCTCCGACAGGGATAACTATGGCTACACCTTC,CASSSDRDNYGYTF
TRBJ2-1,.,TRBV7-2,many,TGTGCCAGCAGCTGGGACACCGAGCAGTTCTTC,CASSWDTEQFF
TRBJ2-5,.,TRBV19,few,TGTGCCAGTAGTATAGCTTCCGGTACGGAGACCCAGTACTTC,CASSIASGTETQYF
TRBJ1-6,.,TRBV20-1,many,TGCAGCGCTATGGACACATATAATTCACCCCTCCACTTT,CSAMDTYNSPLHF
TRBJ1-4,.,TRBV6-1,many,TGTGCCAGCAGGAACCCTTACGTGCTGTTTTTT,CASRNPYVLFF
TRBJ2-5,.,TRBV4-3,few,TGCGCCAGCAGCCAAGTCCCCGCTGAGACCCAGTACTTC,CASSQVPAETQYF
TRBJ1-2,TRBD1,TRBV7-2,many,TGTGCCAGCAGCTCGACCGGGACAGGGTACTATGGCTACACCTTC,CASSSTGTGYYGYTF
TRBJ1-1,TRBD1,TRBV27,many,TGTGCCAGCAGTCCGGGACAGGGAAGGGACACTGAAGCTTTCTTT,CASSPGQGRDTEAFF
TRBJ1-2,TRBD1,TRBV5-1,many,TGCGCCAGCAGCTTGGCCTTCGACAGGGGCGGCTACACCTTC,CASSLAFDRGGYTF
TRBJ1-2,.,TRBV20-1,many,TGCAGTGCCCAGAAGCCGGGAAACTATGGCTACACCTTC,CSAQKPGNYGYTF
TRBJ1-2,TRBD1,TRBV7-9,many,TGTGCCAGCAGTCCCCCCGGGACAGGGAATAACGGCTACACCTTC,CASSPPGTGNNGYTF
TRBJ2-5,.,TRBV14,many,TGTGCCAGCAGCAAGGCCCTACTAGCTCGGGAGACCCAGTACTTC,CASSKALLARETQYF